The following is a T cell receptor beta chain sequence with its context. The data derive from a study of technical replicates of blood from four donors. The ends lost 0 bases at V and 3 bases at J; junction bases unmatched: 1. CDR1 is MGHRA and CDR2 is YSYEKL in the germline V gene. The CDR3 length is 15 residues. Method: immunoSEQ multiplex PCR; TCRdb's copy keeps in-frame clones and lacks some. The sample lists around 83,000 clones, over 85% occurring once. The TCR was taken from a human donor in good health. What was sequenced was T cells isolated from PBMCs. The chain uses TRBV4-1 and TRBJ1-5, with TRBD1 identical over 8 bases. The CDR3 nucleotides are TGCGCCAGCAGCCAAGAGGACAGGGACAATCAGCCCCAGCATTTT. Amino acids: CASSQEDRDNQPQHF.